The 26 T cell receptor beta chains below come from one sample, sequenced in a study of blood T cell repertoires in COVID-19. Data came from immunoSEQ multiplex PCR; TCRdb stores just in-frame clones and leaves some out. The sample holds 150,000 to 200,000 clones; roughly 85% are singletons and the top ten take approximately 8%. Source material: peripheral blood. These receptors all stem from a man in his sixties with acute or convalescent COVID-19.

Written as DNA, the CDR3 is TGTGCCAGCAGTGAAGACAGGGTCCAGCCCCAGCATTTT. As protein: CASSEDRVQPQHF. The chain uses TRBV6-1 and TRBJ1-5, with a possible D match to TRBD1 (6 bases). Trimming removed 1 base from V and 7 bases from J, with 8 bases in between. Germline assignment: CDR1 MNHNS and CDR2 SASEGT. The CDR3 has 13 residues.

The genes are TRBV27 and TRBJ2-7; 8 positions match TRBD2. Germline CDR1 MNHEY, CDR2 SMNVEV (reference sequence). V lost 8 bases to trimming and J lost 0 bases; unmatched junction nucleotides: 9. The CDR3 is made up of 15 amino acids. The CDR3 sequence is CASSPSGGNSYEQYF. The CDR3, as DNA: TGTGCCAGCTCTCCGAGCGGGGGAAACTCCTACGAGCAGTACTTC.

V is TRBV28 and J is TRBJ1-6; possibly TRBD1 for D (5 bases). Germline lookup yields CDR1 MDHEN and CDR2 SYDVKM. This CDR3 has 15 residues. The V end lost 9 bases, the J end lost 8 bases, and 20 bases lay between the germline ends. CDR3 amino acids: CASCKATAGDSPLHF. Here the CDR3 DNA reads TGTGCCAGTTGTAAAGCGACGGCGGGGGATTCACCCCTCCACTTT.

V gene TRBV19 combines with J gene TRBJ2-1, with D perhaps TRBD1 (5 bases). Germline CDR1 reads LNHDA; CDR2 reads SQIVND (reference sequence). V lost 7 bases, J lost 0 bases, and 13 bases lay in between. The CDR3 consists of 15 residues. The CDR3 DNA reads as TGTGCCAGTACCCCAACAGGCAGCTCCTACAATGAGCAGTTCTTC. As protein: CASTPTGSSYNEQFF.

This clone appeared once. The CDR3 here is CASSLGRQAFTDTQYF. CDR3 DNA sequence: TGTGCCAGCAGCTTAGGCAGACAGGCCTTCACAGATACGCAGTATTTT. The rearrangement joins TRBV11-2 to TRBJ2-3, with TRBD1 as a possible D gene (6 bases). The germline CDR1 and CDR2 sequences are SGHAT and FQNNGV. The CDR3 is 16 amino acids. The V end lost 1 base, the J end lost 2 bases, and 13 bases lay between the germline ends.

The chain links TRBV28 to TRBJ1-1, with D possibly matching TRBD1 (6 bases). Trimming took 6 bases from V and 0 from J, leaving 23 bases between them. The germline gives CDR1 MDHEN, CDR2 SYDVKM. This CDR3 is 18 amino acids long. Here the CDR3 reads CASRPGDSAEGMNTEAFF. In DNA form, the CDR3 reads TGTGCCAGCAGACCAGGGGATTCGGCCGAGGGGATGAACACTGAAGCTTTCTTT.

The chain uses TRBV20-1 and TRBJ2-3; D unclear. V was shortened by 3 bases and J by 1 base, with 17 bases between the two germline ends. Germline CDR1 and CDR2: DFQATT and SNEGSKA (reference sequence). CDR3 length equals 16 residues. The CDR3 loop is CSASGWAGTGTDTQYF. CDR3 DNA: TGCAGTGCTAGTGGTTGGGCTGGCACAGGCACAGATACGCAGTATTTT.

The CDR3: CASSRGQVSYEQYF. CDR3 bases: TGTGCCAGCAGCCGAGGACAGGTCTCCTACGAGCAGTACTTC. V usage is TRBV27 and J usage is TRBJ2-7, with TRBD1 matching over 7 bases. The CDR3 covers 14 residues. In germline, CDR1 is MNHEY, CDR2 SMNVEV (reference sequence). The junction had 5 bases not matched to a gene; V was cut back by 6 bases and J by 0 bases.

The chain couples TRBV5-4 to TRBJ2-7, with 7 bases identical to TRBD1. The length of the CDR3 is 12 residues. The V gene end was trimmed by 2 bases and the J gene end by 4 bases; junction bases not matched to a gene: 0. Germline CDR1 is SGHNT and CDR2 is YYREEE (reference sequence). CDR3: CASSLQGYEQYF. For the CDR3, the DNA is TGTGCCAGCAGCTTACAGGGGTACGAGCAGTACTTC. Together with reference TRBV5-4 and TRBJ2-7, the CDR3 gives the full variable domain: ETGVTQSPTHLIKTRGQQVTLRCSSQSGHNTVSWYQQALGQGPQFIFQYYREEENGRGNFPPRFSGLQFPNYSSELNVNALELDDSALYLCASSLQGYEQYFGPGTRLTVT.

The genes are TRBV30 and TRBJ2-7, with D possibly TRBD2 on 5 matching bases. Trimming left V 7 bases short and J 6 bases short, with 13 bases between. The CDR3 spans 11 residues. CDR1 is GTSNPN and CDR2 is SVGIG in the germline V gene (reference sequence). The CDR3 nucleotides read TGTGCCTCAGGTGAGGGCGGCGAGCAGTACTTC. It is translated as CASGEGGEQYF.

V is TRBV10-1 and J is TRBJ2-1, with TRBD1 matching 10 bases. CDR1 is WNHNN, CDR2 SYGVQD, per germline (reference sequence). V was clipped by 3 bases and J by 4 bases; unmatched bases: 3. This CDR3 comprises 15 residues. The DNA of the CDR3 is TGCGCCAGCAGTGATGTGGGACAGGGGTACAATGAGCAGTTCTTC. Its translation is CASSDVGQGYNEQFF.

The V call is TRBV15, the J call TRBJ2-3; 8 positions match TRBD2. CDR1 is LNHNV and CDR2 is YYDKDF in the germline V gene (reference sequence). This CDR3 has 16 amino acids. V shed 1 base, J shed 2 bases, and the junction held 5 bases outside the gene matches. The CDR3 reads CATSRGASGYTDTQYF. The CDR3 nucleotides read TGTGCCACCAGCAGAGGGGCTAGCGGGTACACAGATACGCAGTATTTT.

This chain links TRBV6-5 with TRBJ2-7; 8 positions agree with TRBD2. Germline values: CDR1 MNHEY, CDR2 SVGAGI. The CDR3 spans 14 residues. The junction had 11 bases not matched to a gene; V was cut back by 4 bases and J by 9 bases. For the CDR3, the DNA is TGTGCCAGCAGTTCCCCTTCACGGGGGGGAATGCAGTACTTC. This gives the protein CASSSPSRGGMQYF.

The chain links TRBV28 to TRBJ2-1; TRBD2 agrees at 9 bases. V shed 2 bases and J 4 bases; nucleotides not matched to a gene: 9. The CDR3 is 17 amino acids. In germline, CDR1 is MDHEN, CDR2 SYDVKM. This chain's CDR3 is CASSLIGALAGYNEQFF. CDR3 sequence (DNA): TGTGCCAGCAGTTTAATCGGGGCGCTAGCGGGGTACAATGAGCAGTTCTTC.

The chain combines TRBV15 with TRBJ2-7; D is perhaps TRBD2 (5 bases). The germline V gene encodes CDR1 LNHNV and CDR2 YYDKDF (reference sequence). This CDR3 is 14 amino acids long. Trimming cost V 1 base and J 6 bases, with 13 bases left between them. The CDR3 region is CATSRVGSAGEQYF. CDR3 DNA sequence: TGTGCCACCAGCAGAGTCGGTAGCGCGGGCGAGCAGTACTTC.

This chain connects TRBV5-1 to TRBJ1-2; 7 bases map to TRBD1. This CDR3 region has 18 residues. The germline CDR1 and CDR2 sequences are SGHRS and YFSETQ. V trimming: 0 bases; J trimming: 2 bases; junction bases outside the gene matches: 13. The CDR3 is CASSLEGGQFEVNYGYTF. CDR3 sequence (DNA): TGCGCCAGCAGCTTGGAAGGGGGACAGTTCGAGGTGAACTATGGCTACACCTTC.

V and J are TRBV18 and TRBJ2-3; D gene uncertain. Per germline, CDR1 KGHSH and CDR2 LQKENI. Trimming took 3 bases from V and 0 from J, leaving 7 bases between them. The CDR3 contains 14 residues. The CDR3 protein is CASSPAVSTDTQYF. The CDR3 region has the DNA TGTGCCAGCTCACCGGCGGTTAGCACAGATACGCAGTATTTT.

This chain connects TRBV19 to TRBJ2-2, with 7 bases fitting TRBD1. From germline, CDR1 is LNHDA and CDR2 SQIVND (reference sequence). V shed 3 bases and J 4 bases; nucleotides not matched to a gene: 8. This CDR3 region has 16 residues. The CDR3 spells CASSINVGTATGELFF. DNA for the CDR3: TGTGCCAGTAGTATTAACGTAGGGACAGCCACCGGGGAGCTGTTTTTT.

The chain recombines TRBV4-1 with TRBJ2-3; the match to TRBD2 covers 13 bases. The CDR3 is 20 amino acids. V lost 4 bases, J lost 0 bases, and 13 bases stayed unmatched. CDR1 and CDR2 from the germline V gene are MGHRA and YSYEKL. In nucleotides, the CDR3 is TGCGCCAGCAGCCGCAATGCCCCGGGACTAGCGGGAACGAGCACAGATACGCAGTATTTT. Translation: CASSRNAPGLAGTSTDTQYF.

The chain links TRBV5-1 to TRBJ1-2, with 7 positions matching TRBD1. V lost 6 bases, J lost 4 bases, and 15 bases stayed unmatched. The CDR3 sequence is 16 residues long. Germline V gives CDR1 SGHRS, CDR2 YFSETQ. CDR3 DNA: TGCGCCAGCAAATTCGGCCCGGGACAGATTTTCTATGGCTACACCTTC. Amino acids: CASKFGPGQIFYGYTF.

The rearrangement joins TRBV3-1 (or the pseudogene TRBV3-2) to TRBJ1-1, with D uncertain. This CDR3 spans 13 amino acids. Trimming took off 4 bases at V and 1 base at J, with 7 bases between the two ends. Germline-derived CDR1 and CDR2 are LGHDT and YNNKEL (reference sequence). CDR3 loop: CASSRGRNTEAFF. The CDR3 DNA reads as TGTGCCAGCAGCCGAGGGCGGAACACTGAAGCTTTCTTT.

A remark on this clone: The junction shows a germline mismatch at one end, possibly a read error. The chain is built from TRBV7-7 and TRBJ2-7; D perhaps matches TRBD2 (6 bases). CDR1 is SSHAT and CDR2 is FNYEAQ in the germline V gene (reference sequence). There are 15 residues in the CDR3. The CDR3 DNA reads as TGTGCTAGCAGCTTAAATCTCGGGAGTTCCTACGAGCAGTACTTC. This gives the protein CASSLNLGSSYEQYF.

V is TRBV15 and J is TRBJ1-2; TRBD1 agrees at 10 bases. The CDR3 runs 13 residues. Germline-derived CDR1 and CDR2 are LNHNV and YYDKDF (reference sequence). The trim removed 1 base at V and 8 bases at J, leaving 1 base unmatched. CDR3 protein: CATSRGDRGGYTF. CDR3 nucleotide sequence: TGTGCCACCAGCAGAGGGGACAGGGGAGGCTACACCTTC.

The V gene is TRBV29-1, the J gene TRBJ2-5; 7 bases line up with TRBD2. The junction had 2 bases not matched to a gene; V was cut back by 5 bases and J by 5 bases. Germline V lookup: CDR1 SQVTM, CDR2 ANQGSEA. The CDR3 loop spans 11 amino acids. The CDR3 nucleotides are TGCAGCGTTCTTAGCGGGGAGACCCAGTACTTC. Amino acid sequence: CSVLSGETQYF.

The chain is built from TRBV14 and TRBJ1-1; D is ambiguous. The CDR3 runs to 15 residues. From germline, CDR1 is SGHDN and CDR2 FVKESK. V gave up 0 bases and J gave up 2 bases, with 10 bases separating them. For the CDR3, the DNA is TGTGCCAGCAGCCAAGACCCGGGGTATAACACTGAAGCTTTCTTT. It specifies CASSQDPGYNTEAFF.

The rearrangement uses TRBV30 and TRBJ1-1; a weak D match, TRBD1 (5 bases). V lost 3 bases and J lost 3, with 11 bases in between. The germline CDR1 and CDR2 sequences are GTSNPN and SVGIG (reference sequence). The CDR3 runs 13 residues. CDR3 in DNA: TGTGCCTGGAGCGAAGGGGCTGACACTGAAGCTTTCTTT. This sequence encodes CAWSEGADTEAFF.